These 10 T cell receptor beta chains originate from one sample sequenced in a study of early T cells in non-severe SARS-CoV-2 infection. TCRdb recomputed calls from the 5' RACE reads with MiXCR, one row per CDR3 protein. The data show tens of thousands of distinct CDR3 sequences, about a tenth seen once. What was sequenced was whole blood. These TCRs come from an adult who was a healthcare worker with PCR-confirmed SARS-CoV-2 infection or an uninfected control (not recorded which).

The rearrangement links TRBV12-3 or TRBV12-4 to TRBJ2-7; no clear D. The CDR3 covers 14 residues. The V gene lost 8 bases and the J gene lost 1 base, with 15 bases spanning the gap. The CDR3 loop is CASQDPVSSYEQYF. In DNA form, the CDR3 reads TGTGCCAGCCAAGACCCTGTTAGTTCCTACGAGCAGTACTTC.

This clonotype was detected a few times. V usage is TRBV6-2 or TRBV6-3 and J usage is TRBJ1-1; maybe TRBD1 (6 bases). Trimming took 8 bases from V and 0 from J, leaving 10 bases between them. Per the germline V gene, CDR1 is MNHEY and CDR2 is SVGEGT. The CDR3 has 13 amino acids. The CDR3 DNA is TGTGCCAGCGGGGGGGCAGTGAACACTGAAGCTTTCTTT. Its translation: CASGGAVNTEAFF.

This clonotype was observed at least ten times. V gene TRBV7-9 combines with J gene TRBJ2-2, with 10 positions matching TRBD1. Germline-derived CDR1 and CDR2 are SEHNR and FQNEAQ (reference sequence). The V and J ends lost 1 base and 5 bases, in that order; junction bases with no gene match: 7. This CDR3 spans 17 amino acids. CDR3 DNA sequence: TGTGCCAGCAGCTTAGTCTGGGACAGGGGCGATACCGGGGAGCTGTTTTTT. This gives the protein CASSLVWDRGDTGELFF.

This clonotype was counted between two and nine times. This rearrangement joins TRBV18 to TRBJ2-7; 10 positions agree with TRBD2. Per the germline V gene, CDR1 is KGHSH and CDR2 is LQKENI. The CDR3 length is 19 residues. With V trimmed by 3 bases and J by 6 bases, 20 bases remained unmatched. Here the CDR3 reads CASSPDWLAGGESHGEQYF. The CDR3 region has the DNA TGTGCCAGCTCACCGGATTGGTTAGCGGGGGGTGAATCCCATGGCGAGCAGTACTTC.

The sample holds a few counts of this clonotype. The chain is built from TRBV5-1 and TRBJ1-1; the D is unclear. The CDR3 extends over 13 amino acids. Deletions cut 1 base from V and 12 bases from J, with 16 bases between. Germline V lookup: CDR1 SGHRS, CDR2 YFSETQ. The CDR3 nucleotides read TGCGCCAGCAGCTTGATAGGCCTATCGAGGCCTTTCTTT. Translated, it gives CASSLIGLSRPFF.

This chain connects TRBV7-8 to TRBJ2-5, with a weak D call TRBD2 (5 bases). CDR3 length equals 13 residues. The germline V gene has CDR1 SGHVS and CDR2 FQNEAQ. Trimming removed 0 bases at V and 7 bases at J, with 9 bases between. CDR3 region: CASSLALEATQYF. The CDR3 nucleotides read TGTGCCAGCAGCTTAGCGCTGGAGGCGACCCAGTACTTC.

At least ten counts were recorded for this clonotype. The chain joins TRBV20-1 to TRBJ2-1; 7 bases are a match to TRBD2. Unmatched junction bases numbered 3, after V lost 3 bases and J lost 4 bases. Germline V gene data show CDR1 as DFQATT and CDR2 as SNEGSKA (reference sequence). The CDR3 is 13 amino acids. The CDR3 spells CSARGTKYNEQFF. As DNA, the CDR3 is TGCAGTGCTAGGGGGACTAAGTACAATGAGCAGTTCTTC.

The genes are TRBV5-1 and TRBJ2-3; D may be TRBD1 (5 bases). CDR3 length: 12 residues. Trimming cost V 4 bases and J 3 bases, with 6 bases left between them. Germline V gene lookup returns CDR1 SGHRS and CDR2 YFSETQ. The chain's CDR3 is CASSPGTDTQYF. The CDR3 coding sequence is TGCGCCAGCAGCCCAGGGACAGATACGCAGTATTTT.

This clonotype was seen ten or more times. The rearrangement uses TRBV2 and TRBJ1-1; D ambiguous. With 4 bases removed from V and 4 bases from J, the gap between germline ends came to 13 bases. Germline assignment: CDR1 SNHLY and CDR2 FYNNEI. This CDR3 is 14 amino acids long. The CDR3 reads CASSGVGIGTEAFF. DNA of the CDR3: TGTGCCAGCAGTGGGGTGGGCATCGGCACTGAAGCTTTCTTT.

This clonotype was seen at least ten times. The CDR3 reads CASSQEFKTDGRNTIYF. The DNA for the CDR3 is TGTGCCAGCAGCCAAGAATTTAAGACGGATGGAAGGAACACCATATATTTT. The V gene is TRBV3-1, the J gene TRBJ1-3; D is unclear. Trimming took off 0 bases at V and 7 bases at J, with 19 bases between the two ends. This CDR3 comprises 17 residues. CDR1 and CDR2 from the germline V gene are LGHDT and YNNKEL (reference sequence).